The 30 T cell receptor beta chains below all came from one sample that was sequenced in a study of vaccination and CD4 T cells after COVID-19. Treatment given: roughly 10-day PBMC culture with coronavirus spike peptide pools or control peptides (ViraFEST assay). Their antigens remain unidentified. Cultured CD4+ T-cell DNA underwent Oncomine TCR Beta short-read sequencing. TCRdb called the PCR reads again in MiXCR, with one record for every CDR3 protein. This sample has around 9,600 distinct CDR3 sequences, with around 50% found just once. Sample: CD4+ T cells from blood, cultured in vitro. These receptor sequences come from a human donor who had recovered from COVID-19.

This clonotype occurred once. The CDR3 is CASSYGGNGGNQPQHF. In DNA, the CDR3 is TGTGCCAGTAGTTACGGGGGGAATGGAGGCAATCAGCCCCAGCATTTT. The chain recombines TRBV19 with TRBJ1-5; a possible D gene is TRBD1 (5 bases). The length of the CDR3 is 16 residues. V was pared by 5 bases and J by 2 bases, with 16 bases between. The germline V gene encodes CDR1 LNHDA and CDR2 SQIVND (reference sequence).

The chain combines TRBV7-2 with TRBJ2-7; weak D call: TRBD1 (6 bases). V lost 4 bases and J 1 base, leaving 14 bases between the germline ends. The CDR3 totals 15 residues. Germline V gene lookup returns CDR1 SGHTA and CDR2 FQGNSA. The chain's CDR3 is CASSSIAGVSYEQYF. The CDR3 nucleotides read TGTGCCAGCAGCTCAATTGCAGGGGTTTCCTACGAGCAGTACTTC.

The V and J genes are TRBV4-3 and TRBJ1-5; 7 bases match TRBD1. The V gene end was trimmed by 2 bases and the J gene end by 6 bases; junction bases not matched to a gene: 7. In germline, CDR1 is LGHNA, CDR2 YSLEER. This CDR3 has 15 amino acids. The CDR3: CASSQSTGSGQPQHF. CDR3 nucleotide sequence: TGCGCCAGCAGCCAATCGACAGGGTCGGGTCAGCCCCAGCATTTT.

The rearrangement joins TRBV19 to TRBJ2-2; D might be TRBD2 (6 bases). The CDR3 runs to 16 residues. In germline, CDR1 is LNHDA, CDR2 SQIVND (reference sequence). V lost 3 bases and J 7 bases, leaving 18 bases between the germline ends. For the CDR3, the DNA is TGTGCCAGTAGTATCTCACAGGTCCCCGGGGGCGGGGAGCTGTTTTTT. Translating it yields CASSISQVPGGGELFF.

The table lists this clonotype with a few counts. The chain combines TRBV15 with TRBJ1-1; D may be TRBD1 (5 bases). V was trimmed by 1 base and J by 0 bases, leaving 9 bases between them. The germline gives CDR1 LNHNV, CDR2 YYDKDF (reference sequence). This CDR3 has 15 amino acids. The CDR3 region is CATSRGGGLNTEAFF. In nucleotides, the CDR3 is TGTGCCACCAGCAGAGGTGGGGGGTTGAACACTGAAGCTTTCTTT.

The chain links TRBV7-2 to TRBJ2-1, with 15 bases aligning to TRBD2. From germline, CDR1 is SGHTA and CDR2 FQGNSA. This CDR3 comprises 16 residues. With 5 bases clipped from V and 6 bases from J, the junction kept 5 bases outside the gene matches. The CDR3 here is CASSPKGLAGGNEQFF. The CDR3 bases are TGTGCCAGCAGCCCCAAGGGACTAGCGGGAGGCAATGAGCAGTTCTTC.

This clonotype was picked up a small number of times. This chain connects TRBV19 to TRBJ1-1, with no clear D. Trimming cost V 3 bases and J 3 bases, with 5 bases left between them. Germline V CDR1 and CDR2: LNHDA, SQIVND (reference sequence). The CDR3 is 12 amino acids. The CDR3, as DNA: TGTGCCAGTAGTATTGCAGACACTGAAGCTTTCTTT. Amino acid sequence: CASSIADTEAFF.

The genes are TRBV6-1 and TRBJ1-2, with no clear D. V lost 9 bases and J lost 8, with 19 bases in between. In germline, CDR1 is MNHNS, CDR2 SASEGT. CDR3 length: 13 amino acids. CDR3 DNA sequence: TGTGCCAGTAACCCCCCCGCCTTGGGGGGCTACACCTTC. This sequence encodes CASNPPALGGYTF.

V usage is TRBV20-1 and J usage is TRBJ2-1; D is possibly TRBD2 (5 bases). The V and J ends lost 2 bases and 4 bases respectively, with 18 bases between them. Per the germline V gene, CDR1 is DFQATT and CDR2 is SNEGSKA (reference sequence). The CDR3 contains 16 residues. This CDR3 reads CSARSSGWAAYNEQFF. CDR3 in DNA: TGCAGTGCTAGAAGTTCGGGGTGGGCGGCATACAATGAGCAGTTCTTC.

This clonotype was observed a single time. This sequence joins TRBV30 and TRBJ1-4; maybe TRBD1 (6 bases). V lost 2 bases and J 8 bases, leaving 9 bases between the germline ends. The CDR3 loop spans 12 amino acids. Germline loops: CDR1 GTSNPN, CDR2 SVGIG (reference sequence). The chain's CDR3 is CAWSNREEKLFF. DNA of the CDR3: TGTGCCTGGAGTAACAGGGAGGAAAAACTGTTTTTT. The variable domain in full, completed from reference TRBV30 and TRBJ1-4, reads SQTIHQWPATLVQPVGSPLSLECTVEGTSNPNLYWYRQAAGRGLQLLFYSVGIGQISSEVPQNLSASRPQDRQFILSSKKLLLSDSGFYLCAWSNREEKLFFGSGTQLSVL.

In regard to this clonotype: At one end the junction does not follow the germline gene, possibly because of a read error. The gene calls are TRBV30 and TRBJ2-7; 7 nucleotides line up with TRBD2. This CDR3 contains 15 residues. Germline V gene data show CDR1 as GTSNPN and CDR2 as SVGIG (reference sequence). CDR3: CAWSPATSATYERYF. The CDR3 nucleotides read TGTGCCTGGAGCCCTGCCACTAGCGCCACCTACGAGCGGTACTTC.

This clonotype came up once. V and J are TRBV19 and TRBJ2-3, with unresolved D. V dropped 3 bases and J dropped 0 bases, with 10 bases sitting between them. The CDR3 contains 15 residues. Per germline, CDR1 LNHDA and CDR2 SQIVND (reference sequence). The CDR3 loop is CASSIGGPSTDTQYF. The CDR3 nucleotides are TGTGCCAGTAGTATCGGTGGGCCGAGCACAGATACGCAGTATTTT.

The chain has TRBV20-1 and TRBJ2-5, with D hard to call. The CDR3 runs to 11 residues. Germline lookup yields CDR1 DFQATT and CDR2 SNEGSKA (reference sequence). The germline V and J ends were trimmed by 2 bases and 5 bases, with 6 bases remaining between them. The CDR3 sequence: CSARPTETQYF. The CDR3 coding sequence is TGCAGTGCTAGACCAACCGAGACCCAGTACTTC.

The rearrangement links TRBV6-5 to TRBJ1-1; maybe TRBD1 (5 bases). Deletions cut 0 bases from V and 6 bases from J, with 14 bases between. CDR1 is MNHEY, CDR2 SVGAGI, per germline. The CDR3 sequence is 15 residues long. CDR3 protein: CASSYSGTLGPEAFF. The CDR3 DNA reads TGTGCCAGCAGTTACTCAGGGACCTTAGGACCTGAAGCTTTCTTT.

This chain joins TRBV9 and TRBJ2-3; D not certain. The CDR3 has 13 residues. Germline V gene lookup returns CDR1 SGDLS and CDR2 YYNGEE. The V end was cut by 3 bases, the J end by 2 bases, with 7 bases between. CDR3 in DNA: TGTGCCAGCAGCGGGTTCTACACAGATACGCAGTATTTT. This translates into CASSGFYTDTQYF.

The chain has TRBV19 and TRBJ1-5; 7 nucleotides line up with TRBD1. Per germline, CDR1 LNHDA and CDR2 SQIVND (reference sequence). V trimming: 5 bases; J trimming: 2 bases; junction bases outside the gene matches: 6. The CDR3 covers 15 residues. The CDR3: CASSAQGLGNQPQHF. The CDR3 DNA is TGTGCCAGTAGTGCACAGGGGTTAGGCAATCAGCCCCAGCATTTT.

This clonotype was recorded a few times. The chain joins TRBV20-1 to TRBJ1-4; D is ambiguous. CDR1 and CDR2 from the germline V gene are DFQATT and SNEGSKA (reference sequence). The CDR3 covers 14 residues. V was pared by 1 base and J by 8 bases, with 14 bases between. The CDR3 nucleotides read TGCAGTGCTAGAGCCGCGGACCTTAGCGAAAAACTGTTTTTT. Its protein is CSARAADLSEKLFF.

This chain links TRBV30 with TRBJ1-5; no reliable D call. CDR3 size: 13 residues. Trimming shortened V by 5 bases and J by 5 bases, and 13 bases separated the two germline ends. Germline V CDR1 and CDR2: GTSNPN, SVGIG (reference sequence). This CDR3 reads CAWAGRSDQPQHF. The CDR3 DNA sequence: TGTGCCTGGGCGGGGAGGAGCGATCAGCCCCAGCATTTT.

This clonotype was seen more than once but under ten times. The genes are TRBV27 and TRBJ2-3; 13 nucleotides line up with TRBD2. CDR1 and CDR2 (germline): MNHEY, SMNVEV (reference sequence). The CDR3 is 21 amino acids. V lost 5 bases to trimming and J lost 0 bases; unmatched junction nucleotides: 17. The CDR3: CASSALPGTSGINPSTDTQYF. The CDR3 bases are TGTGCCAGCAGTGCACTTCCCGGGACTAGCGGGATCAACCCTAGCACAGATACGCAGTATTTT.

This clonotype has a handful of counts. CDR3 sequence: CSATPGQGDSEAFF. The CDR3 bases are TGCAGCGCCACCCCGGGACAAGGGGATAGTGAAGCTTTCTTT. The V gene is TRBV20-1, the J gene TRBJ1-1, with D tentatively TRBD1 (6 bases). The CDR3 is 14 residues long. Germline V gene data show CDR1 as DFQATT and CDR2 as SNEGSKA (reference sequence).

The V and J genes are TRBV15 and TRBJ1-1; D not certain. The CDR3 covers 14 residues. V lost 4 bases to trimming and J lost 4 bases, with 13 bases between them. Germline V gene lookup returns CDR1 LNHNV and CDR2 YYDKDF (reference sequence). CDR3 DNA sequence: TGTGCCACCAGCACGGCCCAGACCGGCACTGAAGCTTTCTTT. Amino acids: CATSTAQTGTEAFF.

J is TRBJ2-1 and V is TRBV6-1, with TRBD1 as a possible D gene (5 bases). Trimming removed 6 bases at V and 12 bases at J, with 18 bases between. This CDR3 comprises 13 residues. Germline CDR1 reads MNHNS; CDR2 reads SASEGT. The CDR3 bases are TGTGCCAGCAGCTTAAGCGTGGGTAGGGGGCAGTTCTTC. Protein sequence: CASSLSVGRGQFF.

This chain connects TRBV15 to TRBJ2-7, with D perhaps given as TRBD1 or TRBD2 (5 bases each). Germline V gives CDR1 LNHNV, CDR2 YYDKDF (reference sequence). The CDR3 is made up of 13 amino acids. Trimming removed 5 bases from V and 4 bases from J, with 12 bases in between. CDR3 DNA: TGTGCCACCAGCGGAGGAGCAGGGTACGAGCAGTACTTC. The encoded protein is CATSGGAGYEQYF. Using reference TRBV15 and TRBJ2-7 for the parts outside the CDR3, the full variable domain is DAMVIQNPRYQVTQFGKPVTLSCSQTLNHNVMYWYQQKSSQAPKLLFHYYDKDFNNEADTPDNFQSRRPNTSFCFLDIRSPGLGDTAMYLCATSGGAGYEQYFGPGTRLTVT.

The chain combines TRBV7-2 with TRBJ2-5; D is unresolved. This CDR3 has 11 residues. Trimming shortened V by 1 base and J by 4 bases, and 1 base separated the two germline ends. From germline, CDR1 is SGHTA and CDR2 FQGNSA. CDR3 protein: CASSLVETQYF. CDR3 bases: TGTGCCAGCAGCTTAGTAGAGACCCAGTACTTC.

The chain recombines TRBV14 with TRBJ1-2; D remains unclear. CDR3 length equals 13 residues. Germline V lookup: CDR1 SGHDN, CDR2 FVKESK. Trimming cost V 3 bases and J 1 base, with 6 bases left between them. The CDR3 loop reads CASSHRFNYGYTF. In nucleotides, the CDR3 is TGTGCCAGCAGCCACAGATTTAACTATGGCTACACCTTC.

This clonotype was seen a few times. The chain uses TRBV20-1 and TRBJ1-1, with a possible D match to TRBD1 (5 bases). Trimming removed 3 bases at V and 4 bases at J, with 12 bases between. Germline V lookup: CDR1 DFQATT, CDR2 SNEGSKA (reference sequence). This CDR3 spans 13 amino acids. CDR3 amino acids: CSARGLDGTEAFF. The DNA for the CDR3 is TGCAGTGCTAGGGGGCTTGATGGCACTGAAGCTTTCTTT.

This chain joins TRBV7-2 and TRBJ2-7, with TRBD1 as a possible D gene (6 bases). With 5 bases removed from V and 1 base from J, the gap between germline ends came to 12 bases. The CDR3 extends over 14 amino acids. Germline V gene sequence: CDR1 SGHTA, CDR2 FQGNSA. CDR3 sequence reads: CASSPQGRSYEQYF. The CDR3 nucleotides read TGTGCCAGCAGCCCGCAGGGGCGTTCCTACGAGCAGTACTTC.

V gene TRBV18 combines with J gene TRBJ1-1, with a tentative D call TRBD1 (6 bases). With 6 bases removed from V and 7 bases from J, the gap between germline ends came to 15 bases. The CDR3 is 13 amino acids. Germline V lookup: CDR1 KGHSH, CDR2 LQKENI. For the CDR3, the DNA is TGTGCCAGCTCCCCTAGACAGGCGGGTGAAGCTTTCTTT. This gives the protein CASSPRQAGEAFF.

The rearrangement uses TRBV19 and TRBJ2-7; D unresolved. The CDR3 runs 13 residues. Germline lookup yields CDR1 LNHDA and CDR2 SQIVND (reference sequence). V was cut by 8 bases and J by 2 bases, with 13 bases left in between. The CDR3 bases are TGTGCCAGTGCTCAGGATCCCACCTACGAGCAGTACTTC. Residues: CASAQDPTYEQYF.

This clonotype was seen a handful of times. In nucleotides, the CDR3 is TGTGCCAGCACCGCGGGGTCGTACACTGAAGCTTTCTTT. Translation: CASTAGSYTEAFF. This chain joins TRBV6-1 and TRBJ1-1; D gene unclear. V lost 7 bases and J 3 bases, leaving 12 bases between the germline ends. CDR3 size: 13 residues. The germline CDR1 and CDR2 sequences are MNHNS and SASEGT.